This T cell receptor (beta chain) was observed in a study of cytomegalovirus exposure and HLA in healthy donors (dated by TCRdb to 2016 to 2017). Some background on the complete study: In an earlier analysis of 587 of the donors, 250 to 350 Gb of sequence data and 90 million to 130 million unique TCR beta sequences from 150 million to 200 million T cells were reported. On average, roughly 250,000 unique TCR beta nucleotide sequences were sequenced per donor among roughly 430 genotyped donors of the cohort, with roughly 20% of those sequences being non-productive. Roughly 300 gigabases of sequencing data and about 92 million unique TCR sequences made up an early release that covered 500 to 700 HLA-typed donors. A separate validation cohort of 90 to 150 different subjects was used in addition to the roughly 670-subject first cohort. About five DR-DQ haplotypes were handled as single units for association and clustering because linkage in the cohort was strong. The number of donors typed differed by locus, with roughly 620-630 for A, B, C, DRB1 and DQB1, around 520 for DQA1, about 610 for DPA1, and approximately 470 for DPB1. To decide whether each TCR beta V gene segment behaved as functional or pseudogenic, an earlier analysis of fewer than 750 of the donors relied on high-throughput TCR beta sequencing. A later genetic analysis used genome-wide SNP genotypes for about three fifths of the 666 donors, treating that subset as a discovery cohort. Of the 350 to 400 genotyped donors, 65% to 90% fell in the genetic ancestry cluster associated with self-reported Caucasian donors. The study aimed to test whether signatures of past pathogen exposure could be identified by cataloging public T cell receptors. Rather than drawing on any new phenotypic data, the later analysis identified candidate immune exposures from TCR beta sequences and the way those sequences occurred across donors. Donor age, sex, ethnicity and CMV serostatus were collected together with the repertoire data. The study combined high-throughput TCR immunosequencing, statistical association of individual TCRs with disease status, and machine learning to predict cytomegalovirus infection status. The study used immunosequencing to profile the T cell repertoires of 600 to 850 subjects and linked those repertoires to cytomegalovirus serostatus. In a later analysis, previously published TCR beta repertoires from 670 or so donors were re-analyzed and high-resolution HLA genotyping was added so that TCR occurrence patterns could be studied. HLA typing covered class I and class II loci at four-digit resolution. All discovery cohort repertoires had been generated using a single sequencing platform.

V has 7 bases trimmed and J has 7 bases trimmed; junction bases matching no gene number 13. The CDR3 contains 15 residues, cysteine and phenylalanine counted. The entry retains the CDR3 DNA only, 45 bases that are in frame from base 1. Taken from the germline V gene, the CDR1 and CDR2 loops are MDHEN and SYDVKM. The library was made by the immunoSEQ multiplex PCR assay. A mixture of 60 forward primers for TCR Vbeta segments and 13 reverse primers for TCR Jbeta segments was used in the multiplex PCR. The CDR3 region of rearranged TCR beta genes was amplified from genomic DNA by a multiplex PCR assay. Amplified TCR beta libraries were sequenced as 87-base-pair reads on the Illumina HiSeq System. The source study handled its data this way. A later analysis counted about 80 million unique TCR beta chains across the 640 or so repertoires, and 9.5 million to 11 million of these chains were shared by at least two donors. Raw reads were error-corrected and collapsed into unique sequences by a nearest-neighbor algorithm in which closely related sequences were merged to remove PCR and sequencing errors. Alignment of CDR3 sequences to IMGT reference sequences was used to assign V, D and J gene segments. For a sequence to be retained, at least a six-nucleotide match to both a V gene segment and a J gene segment was required. A rearrangement counted as productive if the CDR3 had no stop codons and remained in frame with V and J, and every other rearrangement counted as non-productive. CDR3 was defined according to IMGT convention as the region running from the second conserved V-encoded cysteine to the conserved J-encoded phenylalanine. In an earlier analysis of around 570 of the donors, sequences lacking an unambiguous match to a single V gene segment were excluded. An earlier analysis of under 750 of the donors called V segments functional above 56.7% productive rearrangements and segregating when the between-donor standard deviation exceeded 5%. To diagnose cytomegalovirus status from the catalog of TCR beta chain sequences, a statistical classification framework was built. V and J gene assignment, in a later analysis, came from comparing TCR nucleotide sequences with IMGT/GENE-DB human TR gene sequences. In a later analysis, CDR3 sequences and most-parsimonious VDJ recombination scenarios were assigned using the TCRdist pipeline. In a later analysis, each TCR beta chain was defined by its CDR3 amino acid sequence together with its V-gene family, and reads without a unique V-gene family were excluded. In a later analysis, around 650 highly shared, low-generation-probability nucleotide sequences were removed to address suspected cross-contamination and a sequencing artifact. In a later analysis, a clonal expansion index for each public chain was calculated from normalized within-repertoire ranks of inferred template counts. A later analysis computed generation probabilities with a VDJ recombination model fitted to out-of-frame rearrangements, and checked the results against IGoR. Hypergeometric tests were used in a later analysis to score TCR-TCR, TCR-HLA and TCR-CMV co-occurrence, with a repertoire-size bias correction applied to the TCR pairs. To estimate false discovery rates, a later analysis permuted the HLA or CMV assignments 20 times. In a later analysis, co-occurring TCRs were grouped with DBSCAN, and TCRdist sequence similarity was added when clustering was performed within HLA-allele-positive subsets. For co-occurrence clustering, repertoires with fewer than 30,000 or more than 120,000 public chains were excluded, along with four to six repertoires with anomalous nucleotide sharing. TCRdb took this table from immuneACCESS and kept in-frame rearrangements with V and J called. Such tables lack part of the clones; where checked against another copy, unresolved V genes explain under half of the gap, and the rest is unexplained. V and J calls and clone size follow that table, whereas D and trimming were derived from the DNA. The table for this sample lists approximately 210,000 clones; 77% of them were counted only once. Of the sample, over 2% falls within the top ten clones.

Study-wide conclusions, independent of this receptor: Cytomegalovirus status was reported to be diagnosed by the classifier with high specificity and sensitivity in both the original and validation cohorts. Compared with equally common non-associated chains, HLA-associated TCR beta chains in a later analysis were more clonally expanded and had lower generation probabilities. Sequencing depth was assumed to be roughly uniform across donors in the presence/absence analyses, though that assumption may not hold. According to a later genetic analysis, donors in an Asian-associated ancestry cluster had fewer N-insertions in productive TCRs than the approximately 710-donor mean. In vitro tests confirmed that a few of the cytomegalovirus-associated TCR beta chains recognize cytomegalovirus antigens. In the study, 150 to 200 TCR beta chains were listed as associated with cytomegalovirus. Across donors, most TCR sequences were observed very rarely, whereas some public TCRs were present in many individuals. Most CMV-associated TCR beta chains appeared to be HLA-restricted in a later analysis, and the HLA associations seemed to be driven largely by CMV exposure. Linkage disequilibrium might explain the correlated functional status among segregating V segments, but an unknown experimental factor could not be ruled out. In a later analysis, several top co-occurrence clusters were reported to appear linked to parvovirus B19, influenza, CMV and Epstein-Barr virus. A later genetic analysis associated a missense DCLRE1C variant with V-gene and J-gene trimming of TCR beta chains, and an independent cohort replicated the association. The 87-base-pair reads could not distinguish some IMGT-functional V segments, including TRBV6-2 and TRBV6-3, so those segments were excluded. A later analysis associated approximately 17,000 TCR beta sequences with specific HLA alleles at a false discovery rate of 0.05. Because HLA typing was missing for some donors at each locus, association tests included only the typed subset. This cohort had only TCR beta chains sequenced, and the lack of alpha or paired-chain data limited which features could be detected. Strong co-occurrence of HLA alleles, especially DR and DQ, made assigning TCR associations to individual alleles difficult. According to a later analysis, TCR association rates differed among HLA loci, with DRB1 alleles showing the most associated TCRs and HLA-C alleles showing the fewest. Because counts were too low, 15 to 20 rarely observed V segments, including chromosome 9 orphons, were excluded from the earlier analysis of several hundred of the donors. The only immune exposure information available for the cohort was CMV serostatus. In an earlier analysis of fewer than 750 of the donors, most TCR beta V segments were observed in productive rearrangements about 90% or about 30% of the time, broadly matching IMGT annotations. A further reported finding was that TCR beta sequences accurately predicted the HLA-A and HLA-B alleles for most subjects in the first cohort. The authors suggested that the approach could potentially be generalized to other disease states and immunological phenotypes. A cluster of highly shared sequence variants was judged likely to represent a technical artifact of the sequencing pipeline.

Notes on this clone: Its recognized antigen is unknown. No base quality information exists; no much larger clone differs at one position.

The cohort was made up of under 800 healthy bone marrow donors. At the time of sampling, every cohort member was nominally healthy, though immune exposures that went unrecorded were likely present. The donor tested CMV seropositive and was one of the 289 seropositive cohort members. A peripheral blood sample was provided by each donor, and peripheral blood mononuclear cells were used for TCR beta sequencing. Genomic DNA extraction from the blood cell samples was performed with the Qiagen DNeasy Blood Extraction Kit. The chain employs TRBV28 and TRBJ2-1, and 7 junctional nucleotides match TRBD2. Sequenced: PBMCs. The TCR sequence derives from a woman aged 25 to 39 in good health and CMV-seropositive. The DNA sequence is as follows: TGTGCCAGCATCTCCCCGGGACTACATGGGAATGAGCAGTTCTTC. Its translation is CASISPGLHGNEQFF.